Reported below is one TCR beta chain. Its antigen is not known. Germline CDR1 and CDR2: SGHDT and YYEEEE. The CDR3 runs 13 residues. Deletions cut 2 bases from V and 6 bases from J, with 9 bases between. TCR beta sequencing covered blood CD8+ and CD4+ T cells. Random-hexamer reverse transcription was applied to about 0.45 to 1 ug RNA. MiXCR, applied by TCRdb to the immunoSEQ multiplex PCR reads, yields one record per CDR3 protein. The profile covers hundreds of thousands of distinct CDR3 sequences, with more than 70% appearing a single time and around 0.12% taken by the ten largest. This sample was taken from a study of CD8 T cells in Susac syndrome. Study-level findings and limits: That the number of individuals in its TCR sequencing and HLA analysis was relatively small was acknowledged by the study.

This receptor was taken from a human donor with multiple sclerosis. The sample comprised CD8+ T cells from PBMCs. The V gene is TRBV5-6, the J gene TRBJ1-5; no definite D call. CDR3 loop: CASSFGMGQPQHF. For the CDR3, the DNA is TGTGCCAGCAGCTTTGGAATGGGTCAGCCCCAGCATTTT.